These 8 T cell receptor beta chains came from one sample sequenced in a study of blood T cell repertoires in COVID-19. Profiled with immunoSEQ multiplex PCR; TCRdb holds only in-frame clones, not every one. The top ten hold 3.5% to 5% of the sample, which has around 170,000 clones, more than 70% seen once. The sample consisted of peripheral blood. The receptors stem from a woman in her 30s with acute or convalescent COVID-19.

The chain joins TRBV7-9 to TRBJ2-7; 13 bases align to TRBD2. Germline lookup yields CDR1 SEHNR and CDR2 FQNEAQ (reference sequence). The CDR3 consists of 16 residues. After removal of 5 bases from V and 4 bases from J, the junction contained 8 bases not matched to a gene. Written as DNA, the CDR3 is TGTGCCAGCAGCCCGAAACTAGCGGGAGGGCCTTACGAGCAGTACTTC. Encoded protein: CASSPKLAGGPYEQYF.

The rearrangement uses TRBV7-2 and TRBJ1-1; unclear D gene. Per germline, CDR1 SGHTA and CDR2 FQGNSA. This CDR3 has 13 amino acids. V was shortened by 2 bases and J by 3 bases, with 7 bases between the two germline ends. The CDR3 nucleotides are TGTGCCAGCAGCTTATCTCCCTACACTGAAGCTTTCTTT. Protein product: CASSLSPYTEAFF. The full variable domain, completed using reference TRBV7-2 and TRBJ1-1, is GAGVSQSPSNKVTEKGKDVELRCDPISGHTALYWYRQSLGQGLEFLIYFQGNSAPDKSGLPSDRFSAERTGGSVSTLTIQRTQQEDSAVYLCASSLSPYTEAFFGQGTRLTVV.

This rearrangement joins TRBV2 to TRBJ2-3, with 9 bases matching TRBD2. The CDR3 length is 14 residues. Germline V gives CDR1 SNHLY, CDR2 FYNNEI. The V and J ends lost 6 bases and 2 bases, in that order; junction bases with no gene match: 3. CDR3: CASRVAGDTDTQYF. Here the CDR3 DNA reads TGTGCCAGCAGAGTAGCGGGGGACACAGATACGCAGTATTTT. The variable domain in full, with the rest retrieved from reference TRBV2 and TRBJ2-3, is EPEVTQTPSHQVTQMGQEVILRCVPISNHLYFYWYRQILGQKVEFLVSFYNNEISEKSEIFDDQFSVERPDGSNFTLKIRSTKLEDSAMYFCASRVAGDTDTQYFGPGTRLTVL.

This clone was recorded a few times. The CDR3 protein is CAISRLAGGLATDTQYF. The CDR3 bases are TGTGCCATCTCCCGACTAGCGGGAGGGCTAGCAACAGATACGCAGTATTTT. This rearrangement joins TRBV27 to TRBJ2-3; 14 positions agree with TRBD2. Germline assignment: CDR1 MNHEY and CDR2 SMNVEV (reference sequence). CDR3 length: 17 residues. The J segment lost 3 bases and the V segment lost 10 bases, leaving 12 bases of the junction unmatched.

This clone was observed a single time. The rearrangement links TRBV5-4 to TRBJ2-7; D gene unclear. Germline V gene sequence: CDR1 SGHNT, CDR2 YYREEE (reference sequence). V dropped 7 bases and J dropped 5 bases, with 4 bases sitting between them. The length of the CDR3 is 9 residues. The CDR3 DNA is TGTGCCAGCCATCACGAGCAGTACTTC. It specifies CASHHEQYF.

This clone has a single count. This rearrangement joins TRBV9 to TRBJ2-3; TRBD2 matches 7 bases. V was pared by 3 bases and J by 2 bases, with 6 bases of the junction left unmatched. The CDR3 is made up of 15 amino acids. Germline CDR1 SGDLS, CDR2 YYNGEE. In DNA, the CDR3 is TGTGCCAGCAGCGGGGGAGGGTGGGACACAGATACGCAGTATTTT. Translated: CASSGGGWDTDTQYF.

This clone was counted only a few times. This chain links TRBV28 with TRBJ1-2; D call uncertain. CDR1 MDHEN and CDR2 SYDVKM come from the germline V gene. V lost 7 bases to trimming and J lost 8 bases, with 26 bases between them. This CDR3 region has 16 residues. CDR3 DNA: TGTGCCAGCACCGATCTGGCCGAATTTCCCCGGAGAGGCTACACCTTC. It is translated as CASTDLAEFPRRGYTF.

The chain recombines TRBV3-1 (or the pseudogene TRBV3-2) with TRBJ1-5; D unresolved. The CDR3 is made up of 14 amino acids. V lost 1 base, J lost 3 bases, and 7 bases lay in between. Germline V gives CDR1 LGHDT, CDR2 YNNKEL (reference sequence). The CDR3 loop is CASSQGGANQPQHF. The CDR3 region has the DNA TGTGCCAGCAGCCAAGGCGGAGCCAATCAGCCCCAGCATTTT.